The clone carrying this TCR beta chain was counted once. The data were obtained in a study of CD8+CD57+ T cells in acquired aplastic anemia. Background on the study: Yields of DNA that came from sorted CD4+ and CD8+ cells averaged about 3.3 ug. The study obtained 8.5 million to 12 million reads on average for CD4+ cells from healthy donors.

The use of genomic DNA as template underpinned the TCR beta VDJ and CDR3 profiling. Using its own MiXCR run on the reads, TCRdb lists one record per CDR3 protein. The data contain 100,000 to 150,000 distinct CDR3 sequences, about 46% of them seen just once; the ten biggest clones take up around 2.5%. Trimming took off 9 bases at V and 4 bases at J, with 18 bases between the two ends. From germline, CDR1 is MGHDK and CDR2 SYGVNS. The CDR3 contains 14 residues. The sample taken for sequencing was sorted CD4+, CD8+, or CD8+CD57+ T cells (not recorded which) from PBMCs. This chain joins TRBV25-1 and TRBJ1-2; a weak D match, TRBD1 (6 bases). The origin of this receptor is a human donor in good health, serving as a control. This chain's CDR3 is CASELRGKVYGYTF. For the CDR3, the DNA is TGTGCCAGTGAGCTCAGGGGAAAGGTCTATGGCTACACCTTC.